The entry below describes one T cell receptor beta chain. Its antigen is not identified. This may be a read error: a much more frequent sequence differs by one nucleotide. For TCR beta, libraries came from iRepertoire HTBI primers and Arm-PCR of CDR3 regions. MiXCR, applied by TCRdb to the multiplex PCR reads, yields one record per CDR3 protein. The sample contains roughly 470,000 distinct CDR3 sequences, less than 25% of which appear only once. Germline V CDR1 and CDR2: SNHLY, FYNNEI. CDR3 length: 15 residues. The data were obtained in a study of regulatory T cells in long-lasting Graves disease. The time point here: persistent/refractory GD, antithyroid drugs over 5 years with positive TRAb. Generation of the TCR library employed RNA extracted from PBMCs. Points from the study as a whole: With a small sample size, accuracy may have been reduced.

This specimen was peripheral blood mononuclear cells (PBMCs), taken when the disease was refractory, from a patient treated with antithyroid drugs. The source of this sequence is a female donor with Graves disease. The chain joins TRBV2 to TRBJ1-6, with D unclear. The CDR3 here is CVSSAPGSYNSPLHF. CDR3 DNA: TGTGTCAGCAGTGCGCCGGGGAGCTATAATTCACCCCTCCACTTT.